The rows below give T cell receptor beta chains drawn from one sample of a study of cytomegalovirus exposure and HLA in healthy donors. Only in-frame clones appear in the TCRdb table, and some are missing; sequencing was by immunoSEQ multiplex PCR. Among some 150,000 clones listed, approximately 80% were seen once. Sequences were obtained from PBMCs. The receptors originated from a woman aged 30 to 39 in good health and CMV-seropositive. Each CDR3 is given with its conserved first and last residue. The order of the fields is D gene, J gene, clone size, V gene, CDR3 protein, CDR3 DNA. D genes are given only for firm matches. Rows give clone size only sometimes, using once, few, many, or a class for an expanded clone.

TRBD1,TRBJ2-7,-,TRBV2,CASRETGLSYEQYF,TGTGCCAGCAGGGAGACAGGGCTCTCCTACGAGCAGTACTTC
TRBD1,TRBJ1-2,-,TRBV4-3,CASSHRQGQSYYGYTF,TGCGCCAGCAGCCATCGACAGGGACAGTCCTACTATGGCTACACCTTC
-,TRBJ1-2,-,TRBV7-2,CASSLGGSRRANYGYTF,TGTGCCAGCAGCTTAGGCGGAAGTCGTAGAGCTAACTATGGCTACACCTTC
TRBD1,TRBJ2-1,-,TRBV10-3,CAISEQQGAINEQFF,TGTGCCATCAGTGAGCAACAGGGGGCAATCAATGAGCAGTTCTTC
-,TRBJ1-6,-,TRBV11-3,CASSRTGISPLHF,TGTGCCAGCAGCCGCACAGGGATCTCACCCCTCCACTTT
TRBD1,TRBJ1-6,-,TRBV30,CAWGTGSAPLHF,TGTGCCTGGGGGACAGGGTCGGCACCCCTCCACTTT
TRBD1,TRBJ1-5,-,TRBV7-3,CASSQGVNQPQHF,TGTGCCAGCAGCCAGGGGGTCAATCAGCCCCAGCATTTT
-,TRBJ2-2,-,TRBV21-1,CARFCRGRTGNTGELFF,TGTGCCAGATTCTGTCGGGGAAGGACAGGGAACACCGGGGAGCTGTTTTTT
TRBD1,TRBJ2-5,-,TRBV25-1,CASRVTGVETQYF,TGTGCCAGCAGGGTAACAGGGGTAGAGACCCAGTACTTC
-,TRBJ1-2,-,TRBV10-3,CAISESEGLNYGYTF,TGTGCCATCAGTGAGTCGGAGGGCCTAAACTATGGCTACACCTTC
TRBD1,TRBJ1-1,once,TRBV5-1,CASSVTGANTEAFF,TGCGCCAGCAGCGTAACAGGGGCAAACACTGAAGCTTTCTTT